Sequencing of this TCR beta chain was carried out in a study of T cells in Graves' hyperthyroidism and ophthalmopathy. This clonotype has just one count. RNA transcripts were the template for amplifying TCR beta CDR3 regions. Researchers ran a first-round RT-PCR on the TCR CDR3 using the HTBI primer set. TCRdb ran MiXCR on the multiplex PCR reads and lists one entry per CDR3 protein. The repertoire holds 490,000 or so distinct CDR3 sequences, with 40% to 50% as singletons. Trimming cost V 4 bases and J 2 bases, with 12 bases left between them. CDR1 is SGDLS and CDR2 is YYNGEE in the germline V gene. This CDR3 contains 14 residues.

The TCR originated in an adult woman with Graves' disease, either hyperthyroidism or ophthalmopathy (not recorded which). The rearrangement joins TRBV9 to TRBJ1-2; no firm D call. The sequencing input was peripheral blood or thyroid tissue (not recorded which). CDR3 residues: CASSPWAANYGYTF. CDR3 DNA sequence: TGTGCCAGCAGCCCCTGGGCGGCCAACTATGGCTACACCTTC.